A selection of T cell receptor beta chains follows, all from one sample in a study of blood T cell repertoires in COVID-19. Repertoires were generated with immunoSEQ multiplex PCR, while TCRdb's copy carries only in-frame clones and drops some. The data contain roughly 120,000 clones, 85% to 90% of them singletons. The specimen was peripheral blood. These receptors originate from a man between 65 and 85 years old with active or convalescent COVID-19. Each CDR3 is given with its conserved first and last residue. The order of the fields is D gene, clone size, V gene, J gene, CDR3 protein, CDR3 DNA. The D gene is left open where the match is weak. Only some rows state a clone size, as once, few, many or a class for expanded clones.

.	.	TRBV15	TRBJ1-5	CATSRGGGTQPQHF	TGTGCCACCAGCAGAGGAGGAGGGACCCAGCCCCAGCATTTT
.	.	TRBV30	TRBJ2-2	CAWSVRGLTGELFF	TGTGCCTGGAGTGTACGTGGGCTGACCGGGGAGCTGTTTTTT
.	.	TRBV30	TRBJ2-3	CAWTQGSSTDTQYF	TGTGCCTGGACACAGGGTTCTAGCACAGATACGCAGTATTTT
TRBD2	.	TRBV5-1	TRBJ2-1	CASSLGLAGAGSVNEQFF	TGCGCCAGCAGCTTAGGACTAGCGGGAGCCGGTTCAGTTAATGAGCAGTTCTTC
.	.	TRBV4-1	TRBJ2-7	CASRGEYEQYF	TGCGCCAGCAGAGGGGAATACGAGCAGTACTTC
TRBD2	.	TRBV30	TRBJ2-3	CAWSRVAGTDTQYF	TGTGCCTGGAGTCGGGTAGCGGGGACAGATACGCAGTATTTT
.	.	TRBV9	TRBJ1-4	CASSPTSRGSNEKLFF	TGTGCCAGCAGTCCGACCTCCAGGGGCAGCAATGAAAAACTGTTTTTT
TRBD2	.	TRBV6-2/TRBV6-3	TRBJ2-1	CASSYWTSAHEQFF	TGTGCCAGCAGTTACTGGACTAGCGCGCATGAGCAGTTCTTC
.	once	TRBV20-1	TRBJ1-2	CSVSTNYGYTF	TGCAGTGTTTCTACTAACTATGGCTACACCTTC
TRBD1	.	TRBV7-9	TRBJ2-2	CASSLAGTVTGELFF	TGTGCCAGCAGCTTAGCCGGGACAGTAACCGGGGAGCTGTTTTTT
TRBD1	.	TRBV28	TRBJ1-2	CASSLPQGSYGYTF	TGTGCCAGCAGTTTGCCACAGGGGAGCTATGGCTACACCTTC
.	.	TRBV21-1	TRBJ2-3	CASIPGGTGGTDTQYF	TGTGCCAGCATCCCAGGGGGGACAGGGGGCACAGATACGCAGTATTTT
.	.	TRBV15	TRBJ2-4	CATSSPQAGLAKNIQYF	TGTGCCACCAGCTCGCCCCAGGCTGGGCTAGCCAAAAACATTCAGTACTTC
.	.	TRBV6-5	TRBJ1-4	CASSYSGQGGPEKLFF	TGTGCCAGCAGTTACTCAGGGCAGGGAGGGCCTGAAAAACTGTTTTTT
.	.	TRBV6-5	TRBJ1-5	CASSYGGYNQPQHF	TGTGCCAGCAGTTACGGCGGATACAATCAGCCCCAGCATTTT
TRBD2	.	TRBV14	TRBJ2-1	CASSLTGLARYNEQFF	TGTGCCAGCAGCCTGACGGGACTAGCGAGATACAATGAGCAGTTCTTC
.	.	TRBV19	TRBJ1-1	CASSFQGMNTEAFF	TGTGCCAGTAGCTTTCAGGGAATGAACACTGAAGCTTTCTTT
TRBD2	.	TRBV27	TRBJ2-7	CASSYVAGEVYEQYF	TGTGCCAGCAGTTACGTAGCGGGAGAAGTGTACGAGCAGTACTTC
TRBD1	.	TRBV28	TRBJ2-5	CASSSGQGAETQYF	TGTGCCAGCAGTTCCGGACAGGGGGCAGAGACCCAGTACTTC
.	.	TRBV24-1	TRBJ1-6	CATSDSLRGPLHF	TGTGCCACCAGTGACTCCCTAAGGGGACCCCTCCACTTT
.	.	TRBV10-3	TRBJ2-6	CAITGANVLTF	TGTGCCATCACGGGGGCCAACGTCCTGACTTTC
TRBD1	.	TRBV3-1/TRBV3-2	TRBJ2-2	CASSQGGGTNTGELFF	TGTGCCAGCAGCCAAGGAGGGGGCACGAACACCGGGGAGCTGTTTTTT
TRBD2	.	TRBV6-6	TRBJ2-7	CASSFPEEREVEYF	TGTGCCAGCAGTTTCCCGGAGGAGCGGGAGGTGGAGTACTTC
TRBD1	.	TRBV25-1	TRBJ1-5	CASSVQGHNQPQHF	TGTGCCAGCAGTGTACAGGGGCACAATCAGCCCCAGCATTTT
.	.	TRBV24-1	TRBJ1-2	CATSDGGAPGRYGYTF	TGTGCCACCAGTGATGGGGGGGCCCCGGGTCGGTATGGCTACACCTTC
.	.	TRBV9	TRBJ1-3	CASSVGGGDSGNTIYF	TGTGCCAGCAGCGTAGGAGGGGGGGACTCTGGAAACACCATATATTTT
.	.	TRBV4-2	TRBJ2-5	CASSQLPGVGSETQYF	TGTGCCAGCAGCCAACTCCCGGGAGTGGGCTCGGAGACCCAGTACTTC
TRBD1	.	TRBV12-5	TRBJ2-7	CASGLVLFGQVVTYEQYF	TGTGCTAGTGGTTTGGTACTTTTCGGACAGGTCGTAACCTACGAGCAGTACTTC
.	.	TRBV10-3	TRBJ2-7	CAISESSKHYEQYF	TGTGCCATCAGTGAGTCTAGTAAGCACTACGAGCAGTACTTC
.	once	TRBV11-3	TRBJ2-1	CASSLNSNEQFF	TGTGCCAGCAGCTTAAACAGCAATGAGCAGTTCTTC
TRBD1	.	TRBV14	TRBJ1-2	CASSQPGTGNYGYTF	TGTGCCAGCAGCCAGCCCGGGACAGGGAACTATGGCTACACCTTC
.	.	TRBV7-2	TRBJ2-3	CASSLIVSDTQYF	TGTGCCAGCAGCTTGATAGTCTCGGATACGCAGTATTTT